This passage covers 4 T cell receptor beta chains from one sample sequenced in a study of blood T cells in healthy people across ages. Together with a sample-barcoded 5' primer, a J-beta primer mix was included in a second PCR lasting about 6 to 11 cycles. A single record per CDR3 protein comes from TCRdb applying MiXCR to the 5' RACE reads. This table holds about 810,000 distinct CDR3 sequences, 35% to 40% found once. The sequencing sample was made of blood. All receptors come from a man aged 18 to 29 in good health.

This clonotype showed up just a few times. This chain links TRBV4-3 with TRBJ2-1, with a possible D match to TRBD2 (5 bases). The CDR3 loop spans 16 amino acids. The germline CDR1 and CDR2 sequences are LGHNA and YSLEER. V was trimmed by 0 bases and J by 7 bases, leaving 16 bases between them. The CDR3 reads CASSQDRRAVANEQFF. Written as DNA, the CDR3 is TGCGCCAGCAGCCAAGATCGACGAGCGGTAGCTAATGAGCAGTTCTTC.

This chain connects TRBV5-4 to TRBJ2-3; TRBD2 matches 9 bases. With 3 bases clipped from V and 6 bases from J, the junction kept 8 bases outside the gene matches. Per the germline V gene, CDR1 is SGHNT and CDR2 is YYREEE (reference sequence). CDR3 length: 15 residues. The DNA for the CDR3 is TGTGCCAGCAGCTCCCGCGGGGGGGACCAGGATACGCAGTATTTT. It encodes CASSSRGGDQDTQYF.

The chain couples TRBV6-2 or TRBV6-3 to TRBJ2-1, with D perhaps matching TRBD2 (7 bases). CDR3 length: 13 amino acids. V shed 7 bases and J shed 10 bases, with 17 bases lying between them. Germline loops: CDR1 MNHEY, CDR2 SVGEGT. CDR3 region: CASNGGLRREQFF. The CDR3, as DNA: TGTGCCAGCAACGGGGGGCTCCGTAGGGAGCAGTTCTTC.

As to this clonotype: With a much larger clone just one base away, this may be a read error. The chain carries TRBV4-3 and TRBJ2-5; TRBD2 might be the D (5 bases). Per the germline V gene, CDR1 is LGHNA and CDR2 is YSLEER. The CDR3 contains 14 residues. CDR3 coding DNA: TGCGCCGGCAGCCAAGCGGCCAACCAAGAGACCCAGTACTTC. As protein: CAGSQAANQETQYF.